The next 28 T cell receptor beta chains were all read from a single sample in a study of blood T cell repertoires in COVID-19. Produced via immunoSEQ multiplex PCR; TCRdb's table is partial and in-frame only. This sample has 140,000 to 150,000 clones, with about nine tenths found just once. Sequencing was performed on peripheral blood. The receptors stem from a human donor in a cohort sampled during active COVID-19.

The chain couples TRBV12-5 to TRBJ1-5; D is possibly TRBD1 (6 bases). The germline gives CDR1 LGHNT, CDR2 FRNRAP. V lost 2 bases to trimming and J lost 7 bases, with 21 bases between them. This CDR3 is built from 17 residues. CDR3 amino acids: CASGLTTLTGIGQPQHF. Here the CDR3 DNA reads TGTGCTAGTGGTTTGACCACCCTAACAGGGATCGGGCAGCCCCAGCATTTT.

The V gene is TRBV27, the J gene TRBJ1-4; a weak D match, TRBD1 (5 bases). Looked up from germline, CDR1 is MNHEY and CDR2 is SMNVEV (reference sequence). The CDR3 length is 15 residues. V lost 4 bases and J 8 bases, leaving 17 bases between the germline ends. For the CDR3, the DNA is TGTGCCAGCAGTTCCTATATGACAGAGGACGAAAAACTGTTTTTT. Its protein is CASSSYMTEDEKLFF.

The chain joins TRBV11-2 to TRBJ2-1, with D possibly TRBD1 on 6 matching bases. CDR3 length: 13 residues. Trimming cost V 0 bases and J 8 bases, with 8 bases left between them. Germline CDR1 SGHAT, CDR2 FQNNGV. The CDR3 sequence: CASSLDRGDEQFF. In DNA, the CDR3 is TGTGCCAGCAGCTTAGACAGGGGCGATGAGCAGTTCTTC.

The chain combines TRBV5-1 with TRBJ1-2; D unresolved. V lost 0 bases and J 0 bases, leaving 6 bases between the germline ends. From germline, CDR1 is SGHRS and CDR2 YFSETQ. The CDR3 extends over 14 amino acids. The CDR3 coding sequence is TGCGCCAGCAGCTTGGATGGGCCTAACTATGGCTACACCTTC. Translated, it gives CASSLDGPNYGYTF.

The chain recombines TRBV6-7 with TRBJ2-4, with D tentatively TRBD2 (7 bases). TRBV6-7 belongs to the ORF category, with a function that is uncertain. Trimming left V 6 bases short and J 3 bases short, with 15 bases between. The CDR3 covers 15 residues. The CDR3 DNA reads TGTGCCAGCAGCTCCAGGGGACTAAACAAAAACATTCAGTACTTC. It yields the protein CASSSRGLNKNIQYF.

This clone was counted a single time. The rearrangement joins TRBV11-1 to TRBJ1-1; 9 nucleotides line up with TRBD1. This CDR3 comprises 16 residues. Losses at the gene ends were 3 bases for V and 0 bases for J; bases not matched to a gene: 5. Germline loops: CDR1 SGHAT, CDR2 FQDESV (reference sequence). The CDR3 protein is CASSFRDRVLNTEAFF. The CDR3 DNA sequence: TGTGCCAGCAGCTTTAGGGACAGGGTGCTGAACACTGAAGCTTTCTTT.

The CDR3, as DNA: TGTGCCAGCTCACTAGGGGGCCGGACAGATACGCAGTATTTT. The encoded protein is CASSLGGRTDTQYF. The chain is built from TRBV18 and TRBJ2-3; TRBD1 matches at 7 bases. Germline assignment: CDR1 KGHSH and CDR2 LQKENI. The CDR3 length is 14 residues. The ends lost 4 bases at V and 3 bases at J; junction bases unmatched: 4.

The J gene is TRBJ2-1, the V gene TRBV7-2, with TRBD2 as a possible D gene (5 bases). Germline loops: CDR1 SGHTA, CDR2 FQGNSA. Trimming left V 2 bases short and J 9 bases short, with 14 bases between. CDR3 length: 14 amino acids. DNA for the CDR3: TGTGCCAGCAGCTTATTCGGCGAAGGACTTGAGCAGTTCTTC. This encodes CASSLFGEGLEQFF. The full variable domain, with the rest looked up from reference TRBV7-2 and TRBJ2-1, is GAGVSQSPSNKVTEKGKDVELRCDPISGHTALYWYRQSLGQGLEFLIYFQGNSAPDKSGLPSDRFSAERTGGSVSTLTIQRTQQEDSAVYLCASSLFGEGLEQFFGPGTRLTVL.

This chain connects TRBV5-4 to TRBJ1-6, with TRBD1 matching over 8 bases. Trimming at V came to 3 bases and at J to 7 bases, leaving 3 bases not matched to a gene. The CDR3 loop spans 14 amino acids. CDR1 and CDR2 from the germline V gene are SGHNT and YYREEE (reference sequence). CDR3 loop: CASSSRDRNSPLHF. CDR3 in DNA: TGTGCCAGCAGCTCCCGGGACAGGAATTCACCCCTCCACTTT. Variable domain in full (rest from reference TRBV5-4 and TRBJ1-6): ETGVTQSPTHLIKTRGQQVTLRCSSQSGHNTVSWYQQALGQGPQFIFQYYREEENGRGNFPPRFSGLQFPNYSSELNVNALELDDSALYLCASSSRDRNSPLHFGNGTRLTVT.

The rearrangement links TRBV5-3 to TRBJ2-3, with D tentatively TRBD2 (5 bases). TRBV5-3 carries the ORF label, with uncertain function. With 1 base removed from V and 2 bases from J, the gap between germline ends came to 14 bases. There are 16 residues in the CDR3. CDR3 loop: CARSLRRGLSTDTQYF. The CDR3 bases are TGTGCCAGAAGCTTGCGAAGAGGGCTCTCCACAGATACGCAGTATTTT.

This chain links TRBV7-3 with TRBJ2-2; D is unclear. The CDR3 has 16 amino acids. Trimming stripped 2 bases from V and 1 base from J, with 11 bases between. Germline CDR1 SGHTA, CDR2 FQGTGA. The CDR3 reads CASSLFSGVNTGELFF. CDR3 sequence (DNA): TGTGCCAGCAGCTTATTTTCCGGAGTGAACACCGGGGAGCTGTTTTTT.

The chain recombines TRBV4-1 with TRBJ2-4; 7 nucleotides line up with TRBD1. Germline V lookup: CDR1 MGHRA, CDR2 YSYEKL. This CDR3 is built from 13 residues. After removal of 6 bases from V and 5 bases from J, the junction contained 4 bases not matched to a gene. CDR3 sequence: CASRQTGENIQYF. DNA for the CDR3: TGCGCCAGCAGGCAAACAGGGGAAAACATTCAGTACTTC.

Regarding this clone: Other DNA sequences in the sample encode the same CDR3. The chain links TRBV20-1 to TRBJ1-1; D is undetermined. The germline gives CDR1 DFQATT, CDR2 SNEGSKA (reference sequence). This CDR3 has 11 amino acids. V gave up 2 bases and J gave up 4 bases, with 5 bases separating them. CDR3 region: CSARSGTEAFF. The CDR3 coding sequence is TGCAGTGCTAGATCGGGCACTGAAGCTTTCTTT.

The chain carries TRBV7-9 and TRBJ2-7; a possible D gene is TRBD2 (5 bases). There are 13 residues in the CDR3. The V end was cut by 6 bases, the J end by 4 bases, with 13 bases between. From germline, CDR1 is SEHNR and CDR2 FQNEAQ (reference sequence). The CDR3 sequence is CASRLLGKYEQYF. The CDR3 DNA is TGTGCCAGCAGATTACTCGGGAAGTACGAGCAGTACTTC.

The J gene is TRBJ1-1, the V gene TRBV2; D is perhaps TRBD1 (6 bases). Trimming pared 6 bases from V and 7 bases from J, leaving 21 bases between. Germline V gives CDR1 SNHLY, CDR2 FYNNEI. The CDR3 consists of 15 residues. CDR3 nucleotides: TGTGCCAGCAGAAATCCTTTCGGGACAAAAAGTGAAGCTTTCTTT. Its translation is CASRNPFGTKSEAFF. Filled out from reference TRBV2 and TRBJ1-1, the complete variable domain reads EPEVTQTPSHQVTQMGQEVILRCVPISNHLYFYWYRQILGQKVEFLVSFYNNEISEKSEIFDDQFSVERPDGSNFTLKIRSTKLEDSAMYFCASRNPFGTKSEAFFGQGTRLTVV.

The chain carries TRBV6-5 and TRBJ2-4; 8 positions agree with TRBD1. The CDR3 spans 13 residues. Germline V gene sequence: CDR1 MNHEY, CDR2 SVGAGI. V was pared by 4 bases and J by 9 bases, with 5 bases of the junction left unmatched. CDR3: CASSWTGRSIQYF. The DNA of the CDR3 is TGTGCCAGCAGTTGGACAGGGAGGAGCATTCAGTACTTC.

The V gene is TRBV5-1, the J gene TRBJ1-2, with 7 bases matching TRBD1. CDR1 is SGHRS, CDR2 YFSETQ, per germline. The CDR3 is made up of 16 amino acids. V lost 5 bases and J lost 0; bases outside the gene matches: 10. CDR3 sequence reads: CASRRWTGEANYGYTF. CDR3 coding DNA: TGCGCCAGCAGACGATGGACAGGAGAAGCTAACTATGGCTACACCTTC.

This chain links TRBV5-6 with TRBJ1-1, with unresolved D. Germline loops: CDR1 SGHDT, CDR2 YYEEEE. V was pared by 4 bases and J by 0 bases, with 16 bases between. The CDR3 spans 16 residues. CDR3 bases: TGTGCCAGCAGCGCCGATTTACACCACATGAACACTGAAGCTTTCTTT. Its protein product is CASSADLHHMNTEAFF.

This chain uses TRBV19 with TRBJ1-2, with D perhaps TRBD1 (5 bases). CDR3 length: 11 residues. V was clipped by 6 bases and J by 8 bases, with 10 bases between them. Germline CDR1 and CDR2: LNHDA and SQIVND (reference sequence). The CDR3 DNA sequence: TGTGCCAGTAGCAGGGACTGGGGCTACACCTTC. It yields the protein CASSRDWGYTF. The full variable domain, in which reference TRBV19 and TRBJ1-2 provide the parts outside the CDR3, is DGGITQSPKYLFRKEGQNVTLSCEQNLNHDAMYWYRQDPGQGLRLIYYSQIVNDFQKGDIAEGYSVSREKKESFPLTVTSAQKNPTAFYLCASSRDWGYTFGSGTRLTVV.

This clone was recorded once. The genes are TRBV7-2 and TRBJ2-5; 14 bases match TRBD2. V was clipped by 5 bases and J by 5 bases; unmatched bases: 4. This CDR3 is 15 amino acids long. Germline loops: CDR1 SGHTA, CDR2 FQGNSA. Here the CDR3 reads CASSPRTSGGETQYF. Here the CDR3 DNA reads TGTGCCAGCAGCCCCCGGACTAGCGGGGGGGAGACCCAGTACTTC.

The chain carries TRBV15 and TRBJ2-7, with D unclear. The germline gives CDR1 LNHNV, CDR2 YYDKDF (reference sequence). The CDR3 sequence is 14 residues long. Trimming removed 0 bases from V and 0 bases from J, with 6 bases in between. Here the CDR3 reads CATSRDLSSYEQYF. DNA for the CDR3: TGTGCCACCAGCAGAGATCTTAGCTCCTACGAGCAGTACTTC.

J is TRBJ2-2 and V is TRBV2; 8 bases are a match to TRBD2. V lost 10 bases to trimming and J lost 2 bases; unmatched junction nucleotides: 6. Germline V gives CDR1 SNHLY, CDR2 FYNNEI. The CDR3 has 14 amino acids. CDR3 bases: TGTGCCACCGGGGGGGGGATCAACACCGGGGAGCTGTTTTTT. It is translated as CATGGGINTGELFF. Combining the CDR3 with reference TRBV2 and TRBJ2-2 gives the whole variable domain EPEVTQTPSHQVTQMGQEVILRCVPISNHLYFYWYRQILGQKVEFLVSFYNNEISEKSEIFDDQFSVERPDGSNFTLKIRSTKLEDSAMYFCATGGGINTGELFFGEGSRLTVL.

The J gene is TRBJ2-5, the V gene TRBV11-3; 7 nucleotides agree with TRBD1. V lost 5 bases to trimming and J lost 4 bases; unmatched junction nucleotides: 10. The CDR3 contains 15 residues. Germline values: CDR1 SGHNT, CDR2 YENEEA. CDR3 amino acids: CASSKIQGVGETQYF. In nucleotides, the CDR3 is TGTGCCAGCAGCAAAATTCAGGGGGTTGGAGAGACCCAGTACTTC.

As for this clone: This sample also contains other DNA sequences that code for the same CDR3. The chain employs TRBV7-2 and TRBJ2-7, with TRBD2 identical over 8 bases. The J segment lost 3 bases and the V segment lost 3 bases, leaving 4 bases of the junction unmatched. The CDR3 totals 14 residues. Germline V gene lookup returns CDR1 SGHTA and CDR2 FQGNSA. Written as DNA, the CDR3 is TGTGCCAGCAGCTTGGGGAGCGGGGGCTACGAGCAGTACTTC. Its translation is CASSLGSGGYEQYF.

For the CDR3, the DNA is TGTGCCAGCAGCCAAATAGGGGACAGGGGCCAAAACATTCAGTACTTC. Its translation: CASSQIGDRGQNIQYF. The rearrangement uses TRBV21-1 and TRBJ2-4; no DNA check was done on the table's D call, TRBD1. TRBV21-1 corresponds to a pseudogene. The CDR3 consists of 16 residues.

Concerning this clone itself: A junction boundary mismatches the germline segment, possibly from a read error. The chain employs TRBV6-6 and TRBJ2-1; TRBD1 agrees at 7 bases. Germline V CDR1 and CDR2: MNHNY, SVGAGI (reference sequence). The CDR3 consists of 13 residues. The CDR3 bases are TGTGCCAGCACCCAGGGGGACGACAATGGGCAGTTCTTC. Amino acids: CASTQGDDNGQFF.

The CDR3, as DNA: TGTGCCACCAGTGACCCGGGGAACACCGGGGAGCTGTTTTTT. Amino acids: CATSDPGNTGELFF. The chain is built from TRBV24-1 and TRBJ2-2; D not resolved. The CDR3 loop spans 14 amino acids. Germline V lookup: CDR1 KGHDR, CDR2 SFDVKD. With 4 bases removed from V and 1 base from J, the gap between germline ends came to 6 bases.

The gene calls are TRBV14 and TRBJ1-2; no clear D. Germline V CDR1 and CDR2: SGHDN, FVKESK. Trimming pared 1 base from V and 2 bases from J, leaving 8 bases between. The CDR3 runs 14 residues. Written as DNA, the CDR3 is TGTGCCAGCAGCCAAGTAAACGGGAACTATGGCTACACCTTC. Translation gives CASSQVNGNYGYTF. The full variable domain, its missing parts supplied by reference TRBV14 and TRBJ1-2, is EAGVTQFPSHSVIEKGQTVTLRCDPISGHDNLYWYRRVMGKEIKFLLHFVKESKQDESGMPNNRFLAERTGGTYSTLKVQPAELEDSGVYFCASSQVNGNYGYTFGSGTRLTVV.